The rows below give T cell receptor beta chains drawn from one sample of a study of T cell responses to AZD1222 COVID-19 vaccine. Sequenced by immunoSEQ multiplex PCR; TCRdb stores in-frame clones only, minus some. The data hold 70,000 to 95,000 clones, with just under 90% observed a single time. This material consisted of peripheral blood, taken on day 0 of MenACWY control vaccination. The receptor set was obtained from an adult in good health. CDR3s include the opening cysteine and the closing phenylalanine or tryptophan. D genes are given only for firm matches. Clone size, where shown, is once, few, many, or a class for clones that have expanded.

d_call,j_call,clone_size,v_call,cdr3_nt,cdr3_aa
NA,TRBJ1-1,NA,TRBV27,TGTGCCAGCGGATGGGTCGGGGGGGTATTGAACACTGAAGCTTTCTTT,CASGWVGGVLNTEAFF
NA,TRBJ1-6,NA,TRBV11-2,TGTGCCAGCAGCTTAGAGGTTGGGTATAATTCACCCCTCCACTTT,CASSLEVGYNSPLHF
NA,TRBJ1-2,few,TRBV5-4,TGTGCCAGCAGCCCTGACAGGAACTATGGCTACACCTTC,CASSPDRNYGYTF
NA,TRBJ2-1,NA,TRBV27,TGTGCCAGCAGTTTGTACGGGCGCACTCACAATGAGCAGTTCTTC,CASSLYGRTHNEQFF
NA,TRBJ1-2,NA,TRBV6-2/TRBV6-3,TGTGCCAGCACCCCGCGGAACCGTTACTATGGCTACACCTTC,CASTPRNRYYGYTF
TRBD2,TRBJ2-2,NA,TRBV27,TGTGCCACCCGAGAGTGGGGGGGCACCGGGGAGCTGTTTTTT,CATREWGGTGELFF
NA,TRBJ1-2,NA,TRBV7-2,TGTGCCAGCAGCTTGGACTGGGGCTATGGCTACACCTTC,CASSLDWGYGYTF
NA,TRBJ1-6,NA,TRBV3-1/TRBV3-2,TGTGCCAGCAGCCAAGGGGTCCCTGGACCCCTCCACTTT,CASSQGVPGPLHF
NA,TRBJ1-3,NA,TRBV11-2,TGTGCCAGCAGCCGCCCGGACAGCTCTGGAAACACCATATATTTT,CASSRPDSSGNTIYF
NA,TRBJ2-6,NA,TRBV12-5,TGTGCTAGTGGTCCCCCTCCCCGGGGTTTCTATGGGGCCAACGTCCTGACTTTC,CASGPPPRGFYGANVLTF
TRBD1,TRBJ2-1,NA,TRBV7-2,TGTGCCAGCAGCTCGGACAGGTCCTACAATGAGCAGTTCTTC,CASSSDRSYNEQFF
TRBD1,TRBJ2-2,NA,TRBV6-5,TGTGCCAGCAGTTACGGGACAGGGTCGCCCGGGGAGCTGTTTTTT,CASSYGTGSPGELFF
TRBD1,TRBJ1-2,NA,TRBV11-3,TGTGCCAGCGGGGACAGGGGCACCTATGGCTACACCTTC,CASGDRGTYGYTF
TRBD1,TRBJ2-3,NA,TRBV11-3,TGTGCCAGCAGCTTAGGGGGGACAGGGGCCCCGGTCGGCGATACGCAGTATTTT,CASSLGGTGAPVGDTQYF
TRBD1,TRBJ1-6,medium-sized,TRBV7-9,TGTGCCAGCAGCTCCGGGACAGGGGAGCAGGCTTCACCCCTCCACTTT,CASSSGTGEQASPLHF
NA,TRBJ2-1,NA,TRBV4-2,TGTGCCAGCAGCCTTAACAATGAGCAGTTCTTC,CASSLNNEQFF
NA,TRBJ1-2,NA,TRBV3-1/TRBV3-2,TGTGCCAGCAGCCAAGATTGGGCCCCCGGACACGGATACTATGGCTACACCTTC,CASSQDWAPGHGYYGYTF
TRBD2,TRBJ2-7,NA,TRBV6-5,TGTGCCAGCACCATGACTAGCGGCTACGAGCAGTACTTC,CASTMTSGYEQYF
NA,TRBJ1-6,NA,TRBV10-3,TGTGCCATCGCGCCGGACAGTTCTTCACCCCTCCACTTT,CAIAPDSSSPLHF
NA,TRBJ1-2,NA,TRBV19,TGTGCCAGTAGTCGGTTTTCCAGGGGCGAGAGCTATGGCTACACCTTC,CASSRFSRGESYGYTF